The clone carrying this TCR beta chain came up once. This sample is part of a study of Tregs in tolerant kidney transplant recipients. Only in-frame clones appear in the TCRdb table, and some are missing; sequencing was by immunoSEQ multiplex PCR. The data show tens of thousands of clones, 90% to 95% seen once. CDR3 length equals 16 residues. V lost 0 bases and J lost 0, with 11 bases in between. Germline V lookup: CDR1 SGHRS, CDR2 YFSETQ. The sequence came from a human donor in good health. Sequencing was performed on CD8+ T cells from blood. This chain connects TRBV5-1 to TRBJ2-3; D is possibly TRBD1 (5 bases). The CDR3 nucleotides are TGCGCCAGCAGCTTGGACCAGGGATCTAGCACAGATACGCAGTATTTT. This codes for CASSLDQGSSTDTQYF.